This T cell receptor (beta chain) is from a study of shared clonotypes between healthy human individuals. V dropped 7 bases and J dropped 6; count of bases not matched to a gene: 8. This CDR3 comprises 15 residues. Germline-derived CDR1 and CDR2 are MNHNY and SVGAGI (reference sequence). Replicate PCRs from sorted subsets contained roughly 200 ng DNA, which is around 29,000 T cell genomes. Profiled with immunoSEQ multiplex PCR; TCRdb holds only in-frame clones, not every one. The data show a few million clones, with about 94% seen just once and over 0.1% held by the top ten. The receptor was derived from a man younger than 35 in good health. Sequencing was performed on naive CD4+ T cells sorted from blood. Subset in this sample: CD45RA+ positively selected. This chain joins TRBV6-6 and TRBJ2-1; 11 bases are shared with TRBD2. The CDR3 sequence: CASNKLAGAGNEQFF. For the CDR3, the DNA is TGTGCCAGCAACAAACTAGCGGGGGCCGGCAATGAGCAGTTCTTC.